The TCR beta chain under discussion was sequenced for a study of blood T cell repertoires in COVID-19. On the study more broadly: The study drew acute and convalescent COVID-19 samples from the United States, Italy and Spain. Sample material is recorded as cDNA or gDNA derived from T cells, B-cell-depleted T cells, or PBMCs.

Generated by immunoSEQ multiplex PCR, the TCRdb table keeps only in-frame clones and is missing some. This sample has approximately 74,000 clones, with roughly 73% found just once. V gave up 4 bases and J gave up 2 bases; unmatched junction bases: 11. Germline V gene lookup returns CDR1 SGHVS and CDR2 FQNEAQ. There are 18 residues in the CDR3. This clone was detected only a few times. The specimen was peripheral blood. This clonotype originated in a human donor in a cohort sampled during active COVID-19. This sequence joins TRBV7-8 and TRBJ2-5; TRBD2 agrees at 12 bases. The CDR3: CASSYPRTSGNGQETQYF. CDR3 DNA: TGTGCCAGCAGCTATCCCCGGACTAGCGGGAACGGGCAAGAGACCCAGTACTTC.